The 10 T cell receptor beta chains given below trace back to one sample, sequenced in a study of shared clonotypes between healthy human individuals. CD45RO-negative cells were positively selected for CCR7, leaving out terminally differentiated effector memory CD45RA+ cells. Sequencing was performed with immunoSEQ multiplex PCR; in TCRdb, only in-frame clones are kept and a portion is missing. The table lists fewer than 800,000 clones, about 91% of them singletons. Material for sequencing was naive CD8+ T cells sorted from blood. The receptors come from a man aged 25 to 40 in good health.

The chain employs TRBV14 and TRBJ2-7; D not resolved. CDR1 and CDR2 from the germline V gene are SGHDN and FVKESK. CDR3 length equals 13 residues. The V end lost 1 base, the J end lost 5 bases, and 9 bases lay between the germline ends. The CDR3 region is CASSQGTNHEQYF. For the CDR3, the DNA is TGTGCCAGCAGCCAAGGGACCAACCACGAGCAGTACTTC.

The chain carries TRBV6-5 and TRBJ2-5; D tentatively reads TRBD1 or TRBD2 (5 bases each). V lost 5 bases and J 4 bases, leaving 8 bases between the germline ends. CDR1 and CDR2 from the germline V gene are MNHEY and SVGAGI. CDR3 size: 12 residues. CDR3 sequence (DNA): TGTGCCAGCAGTCAGGGACCAGAGACCCAGTACTTC. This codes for CASSQGPETQYF.

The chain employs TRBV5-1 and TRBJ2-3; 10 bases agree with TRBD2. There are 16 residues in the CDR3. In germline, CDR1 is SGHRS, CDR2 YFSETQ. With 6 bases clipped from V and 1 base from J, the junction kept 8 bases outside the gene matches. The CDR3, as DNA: TGCGCCAGCAAAGCGGGAGGGCTCCGAGGCACAGATACGCAGTATTTT. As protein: CASKAGGLRGTDTQYF.

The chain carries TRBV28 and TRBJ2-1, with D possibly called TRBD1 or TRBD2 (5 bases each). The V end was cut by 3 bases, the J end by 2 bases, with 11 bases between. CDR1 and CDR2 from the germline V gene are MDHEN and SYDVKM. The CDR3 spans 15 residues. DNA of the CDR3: TGTGCCAGCAGTTTGGGGACGAAGACCTACAATGAGCAGTTCTTC. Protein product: CASSLGTKTYNEQFF.

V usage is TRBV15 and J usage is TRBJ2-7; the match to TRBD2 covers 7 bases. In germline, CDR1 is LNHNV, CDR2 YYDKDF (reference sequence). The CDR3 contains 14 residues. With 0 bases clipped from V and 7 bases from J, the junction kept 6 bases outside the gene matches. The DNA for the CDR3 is TGTGCCACCAGCAGAGATCGGGCGGGAGTTGAGCAGTACTTC. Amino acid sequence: CATSRDRAGVEQYF.

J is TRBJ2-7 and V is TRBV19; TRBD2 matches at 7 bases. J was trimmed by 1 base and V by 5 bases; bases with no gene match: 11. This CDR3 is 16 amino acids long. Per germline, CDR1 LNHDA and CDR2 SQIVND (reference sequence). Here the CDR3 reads CASSWSASGPSYEQYF. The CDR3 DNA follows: TGTGCCAGTAGTTGGTCGGCTAGCGGACCTTCCTACGAGCAGTACTTC.

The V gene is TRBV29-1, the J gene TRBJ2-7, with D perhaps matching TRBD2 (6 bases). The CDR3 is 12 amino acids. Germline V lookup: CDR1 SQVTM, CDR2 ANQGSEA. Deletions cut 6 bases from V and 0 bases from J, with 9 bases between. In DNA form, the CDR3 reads TGCAGCGTGGAGGACTACTCCTACGAGCAGTACTTC. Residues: CSVEDYSYEQYF.

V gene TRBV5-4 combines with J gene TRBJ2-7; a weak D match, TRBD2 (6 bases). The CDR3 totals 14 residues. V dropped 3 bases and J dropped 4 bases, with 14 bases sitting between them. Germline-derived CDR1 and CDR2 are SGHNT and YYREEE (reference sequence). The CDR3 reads CASSSLGSVYEQYF. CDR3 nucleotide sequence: TGTGCCAGCAGCTCCCTCGGGAGTGTATACGAGCAGTACTTC.

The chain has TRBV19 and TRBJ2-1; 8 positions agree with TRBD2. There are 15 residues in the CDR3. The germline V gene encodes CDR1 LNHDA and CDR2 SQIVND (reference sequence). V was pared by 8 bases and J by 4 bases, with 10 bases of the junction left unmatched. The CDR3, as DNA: TGTGCCAGTCGACTCATAGCGGGACGGTACAATGAGCAGTTCTTC. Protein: CASRLIAGRYNEQFF.

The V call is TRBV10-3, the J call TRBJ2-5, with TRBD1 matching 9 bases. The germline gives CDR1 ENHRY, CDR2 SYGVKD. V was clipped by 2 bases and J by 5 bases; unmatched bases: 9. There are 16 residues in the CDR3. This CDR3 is CAISEIHRTGVETQYF. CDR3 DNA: TGTGCCATCAGTGAGATCCACCGGACAGGGGTCGAGACCCAGTACTTC.